This TCR beta chain comes out of a study of PD-1 blockade in classical Hodgkin lymphoma. The wider study: The study gave patients nivolumab 3 mg/kg intravenously every 2 weeks.

Whole-study results and caveats: Newly diagnosed patients reportedly had lower baseline TCR diversity than healthy donors. Whereas CD4+ TCR diversity had risen significantly by C4D1, CD8+ TCR diversity had not.

A note on this clone: No antigen is known for it.

CDR1 and CDR2 from the germline V gene are SQVTM and ANQGSEA. The CDR3 has 14 residues. V gave up 4 bases and J gave up 2 bases; unmatched junction bases: 6. Using immunoSEQ multiplex PCR, the repertoire was profiled, and TCRdb retains in-frame clones only, with some absent. The repertoire has approximately 10,000 clones, approximately 88% of them found once; the top ten carry approximately 1.5%. Sample time point: cycle 4 day 1 (C4D1), after five to seven weeks of nivolumab. All trial patients relapsed after autologous stem cell transplantation. It was by magnetic negative selection that CD4+ T cells were purified from thawed PBMCs. Best responses fell into complete response, partial response or progressive disease.

The gene calls are TRBV29-1 and TRBJ2-5; 8 bases align to TRBD1. The sequences come from CD4+ T cells from blood, collected before the fourth cycle of nivolumab. This receptor was identified in a human donor with classical Hodgkin lymphoma. The CDR3 region has the DNA TGCAGCGTTGGTCAGGGGGCCCTACAAGAGACCCAGTACTTC. Translating it yields CSVGQGALQETQYF.